This T cell receptor beta chain was found in a study of T cell changes during pregnancy in multiple sclerosis. CDR1 is LNHDA, CDR2 SQIVND, per germline (reference sequence). This CDR3 comprises 15 residues. Germline trimming cut 3 bases from V and 7 bases from J; bases unmatched to any gene: 8. This table comes from immunoSEQ multiplex PCR, and its TCRdb copy is limited to in-frame clones, with some not included. The sample has approximately 42,000 clones; around 84% are singletons. The clonotype comes from a female donor with multiple sclerosis, enrolled in a pregnancy study. V is TRBV19 and J is TRBJ1-4, with 7 bases aligning to TRBD1. The source was CD4+ T cells from peripheral blood mononuclear cells, collected before pregnancy. The CDR3 DNA reads as TGTGCCAGTAGTATCAGGGGGACACTGAGTGAAAAACTGTTTTTT. Its protein is CASSIRGTLSEKLFF.